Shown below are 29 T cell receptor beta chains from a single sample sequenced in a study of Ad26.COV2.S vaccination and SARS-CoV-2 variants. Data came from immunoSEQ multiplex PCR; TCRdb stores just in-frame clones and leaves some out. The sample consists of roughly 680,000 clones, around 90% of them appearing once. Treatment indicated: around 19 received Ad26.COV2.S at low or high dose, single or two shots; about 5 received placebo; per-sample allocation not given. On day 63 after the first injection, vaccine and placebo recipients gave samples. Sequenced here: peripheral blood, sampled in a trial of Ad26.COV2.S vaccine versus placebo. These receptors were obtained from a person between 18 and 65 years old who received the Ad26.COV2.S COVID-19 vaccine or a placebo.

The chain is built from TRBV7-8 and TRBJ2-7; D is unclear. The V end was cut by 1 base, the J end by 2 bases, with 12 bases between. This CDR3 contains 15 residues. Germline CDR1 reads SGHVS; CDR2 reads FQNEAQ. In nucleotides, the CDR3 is TGTGCCAGCAGCTTAGGTATTATGGATCCCTACGAGCAGTACTTC. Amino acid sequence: CASSLGIMDPYEQYF. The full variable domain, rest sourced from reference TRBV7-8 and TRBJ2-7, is GAGVSQSPRYKVAKRGQDVALRCDPISGHVSLFWYQQALGQGPEFLTYFQNEAQLDKSGLPSDRFFAERPEGSVSTLKIQRTQQEDSAVYLCASSLGIMDPYEQYFGPGTRLTVT.

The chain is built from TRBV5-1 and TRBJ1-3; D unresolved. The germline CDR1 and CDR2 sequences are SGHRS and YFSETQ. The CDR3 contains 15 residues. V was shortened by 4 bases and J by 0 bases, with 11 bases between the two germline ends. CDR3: CASSANGVSGNTIYF. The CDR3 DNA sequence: TGCGCCAGCAGCGCCAACGGGGTCTCTGGAAACACCATATATTTT.

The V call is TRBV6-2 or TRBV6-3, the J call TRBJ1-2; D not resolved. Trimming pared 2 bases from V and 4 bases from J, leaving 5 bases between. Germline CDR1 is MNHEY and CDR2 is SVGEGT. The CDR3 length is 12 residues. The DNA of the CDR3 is TGTGCCAGCAGTTACACCCGCTATGGCTACACCTTC. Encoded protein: CASSYTRYGYTF.

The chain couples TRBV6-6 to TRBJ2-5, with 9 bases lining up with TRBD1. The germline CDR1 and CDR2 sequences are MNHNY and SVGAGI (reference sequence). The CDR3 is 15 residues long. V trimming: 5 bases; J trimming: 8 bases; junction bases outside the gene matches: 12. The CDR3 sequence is CASSTRDRGVDTQYF. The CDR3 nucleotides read TGTGCCAGCAGTACCCGAGACAGGGGGGTTGACACCCAGTACTTC.

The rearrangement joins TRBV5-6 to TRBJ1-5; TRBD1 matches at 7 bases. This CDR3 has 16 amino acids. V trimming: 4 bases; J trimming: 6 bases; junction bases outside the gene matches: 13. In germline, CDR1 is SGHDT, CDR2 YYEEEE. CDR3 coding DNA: TGTGCCAGCAGCGCCAACGGCCCGTCAGGGGGTCAGCCCCAGCATTTT. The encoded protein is CASSANGPSGGQPQHF.

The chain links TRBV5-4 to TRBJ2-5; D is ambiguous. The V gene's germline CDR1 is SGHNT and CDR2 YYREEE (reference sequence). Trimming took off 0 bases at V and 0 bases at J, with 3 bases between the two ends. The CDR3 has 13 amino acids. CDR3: CASSLADQETQYF. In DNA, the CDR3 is TGTGCCAGCAGCTTGGCGGACCAAGAGACCCAGTACTTC.

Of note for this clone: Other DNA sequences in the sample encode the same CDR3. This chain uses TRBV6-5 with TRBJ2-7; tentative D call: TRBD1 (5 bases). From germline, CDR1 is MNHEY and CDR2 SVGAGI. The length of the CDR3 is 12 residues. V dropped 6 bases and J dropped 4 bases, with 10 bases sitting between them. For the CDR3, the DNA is TGTGCCAGCAGGACAGACCCTTACGAGCAGTACTTC. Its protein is CASRTDPYEQYF.

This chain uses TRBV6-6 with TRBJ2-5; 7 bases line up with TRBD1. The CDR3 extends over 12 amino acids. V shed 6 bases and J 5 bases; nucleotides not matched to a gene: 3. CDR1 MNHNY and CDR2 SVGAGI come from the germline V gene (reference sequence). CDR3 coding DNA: TGTGCCAGCAGAGACAGGGTCGAGACCCAGTACTTC. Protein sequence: CASRDRVETQYF.

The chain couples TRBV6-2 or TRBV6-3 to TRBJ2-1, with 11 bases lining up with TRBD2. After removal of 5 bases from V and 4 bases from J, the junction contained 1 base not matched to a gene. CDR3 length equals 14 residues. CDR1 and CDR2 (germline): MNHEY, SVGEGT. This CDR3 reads CASSRLAGYNEQFF. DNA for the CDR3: TGTGCCAGCAGTCGACTAGCGGGGTACAATGAGCAGTTCTTC.

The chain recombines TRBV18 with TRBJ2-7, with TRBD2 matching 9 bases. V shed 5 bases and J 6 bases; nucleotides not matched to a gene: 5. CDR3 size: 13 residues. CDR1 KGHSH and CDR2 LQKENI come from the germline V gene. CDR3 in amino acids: CASSGTSRGEQYF. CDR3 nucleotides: TGTGCCAGCTCAGGGACTAGCCGGGGCGAGCAGTACTTC.

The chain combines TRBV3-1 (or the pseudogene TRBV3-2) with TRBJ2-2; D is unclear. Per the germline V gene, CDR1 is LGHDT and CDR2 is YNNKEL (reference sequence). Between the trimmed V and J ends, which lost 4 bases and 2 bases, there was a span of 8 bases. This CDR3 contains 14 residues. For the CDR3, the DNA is TGTGCCAGCAGCCGGTCGGATAACACCGGGGAGCTGTTTTTT. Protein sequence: CASSRSDNTGELFF.

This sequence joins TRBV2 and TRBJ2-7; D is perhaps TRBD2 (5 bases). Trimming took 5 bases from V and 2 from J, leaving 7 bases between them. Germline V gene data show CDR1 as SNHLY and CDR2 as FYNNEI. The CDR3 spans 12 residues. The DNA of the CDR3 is TGTGCCAGCAGTACGGGAACCTACGAGCAGTACTTC. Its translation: CASSTGTYEQYF.

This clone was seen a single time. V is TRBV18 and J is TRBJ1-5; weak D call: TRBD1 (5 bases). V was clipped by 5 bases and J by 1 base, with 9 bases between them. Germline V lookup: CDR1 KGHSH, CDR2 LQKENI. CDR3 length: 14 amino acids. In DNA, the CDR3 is TGTGCCAGCTCATGGGGGGAGAGCAATCAGCCCCAGCATTTT. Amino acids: CASSWGESNQPQHF.

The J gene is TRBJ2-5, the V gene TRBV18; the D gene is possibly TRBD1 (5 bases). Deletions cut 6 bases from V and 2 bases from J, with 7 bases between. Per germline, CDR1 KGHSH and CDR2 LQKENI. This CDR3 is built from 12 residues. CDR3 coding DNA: TGTGCCAGCTCGACAGAGCAAGAGACCCAGTACTTC. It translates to CASSTEQETQYF.

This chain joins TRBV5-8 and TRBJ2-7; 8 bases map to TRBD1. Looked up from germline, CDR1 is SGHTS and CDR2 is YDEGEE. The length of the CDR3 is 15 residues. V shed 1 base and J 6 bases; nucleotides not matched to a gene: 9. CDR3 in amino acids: CASSLNGQGVSEQYF. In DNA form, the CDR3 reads TGTGCCAGCAGCTTGAACGGACAGGGAGTTAGCGAGCAGTACTTC.

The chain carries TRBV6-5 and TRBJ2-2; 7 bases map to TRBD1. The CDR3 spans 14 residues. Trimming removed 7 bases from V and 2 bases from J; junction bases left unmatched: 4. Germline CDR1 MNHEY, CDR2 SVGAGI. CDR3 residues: CASTRDRNTGELFF. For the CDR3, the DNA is TGTGCCAGCACACGGGACAGAAACACCGGGGAGCTGTTTTTT.

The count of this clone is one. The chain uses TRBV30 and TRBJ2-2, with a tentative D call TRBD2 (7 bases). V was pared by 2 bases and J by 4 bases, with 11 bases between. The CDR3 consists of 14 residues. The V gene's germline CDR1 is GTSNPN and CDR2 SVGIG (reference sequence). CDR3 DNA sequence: TGTGCCTGGAGTTGGGGGGGGCTCACCGGGGAGCTGTTTTTT. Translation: CAWSWGGLTGELFF.

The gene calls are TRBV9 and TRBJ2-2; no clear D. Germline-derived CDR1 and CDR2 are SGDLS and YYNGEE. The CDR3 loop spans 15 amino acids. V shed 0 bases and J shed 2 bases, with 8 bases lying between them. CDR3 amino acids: CASSVDGYNTGELFF. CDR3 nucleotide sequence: TGTGCCAGCAGCGTAGATGGCTATAACACCGGGGAGCTGTTTTTT.

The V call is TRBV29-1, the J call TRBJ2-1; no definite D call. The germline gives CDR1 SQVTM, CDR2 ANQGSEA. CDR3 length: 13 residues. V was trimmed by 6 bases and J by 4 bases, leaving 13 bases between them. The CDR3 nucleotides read TGCAGCGTAGATTTGGGCCAATACAATGAGCAGTTCTTC. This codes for CSVDLGQYNEQFF.

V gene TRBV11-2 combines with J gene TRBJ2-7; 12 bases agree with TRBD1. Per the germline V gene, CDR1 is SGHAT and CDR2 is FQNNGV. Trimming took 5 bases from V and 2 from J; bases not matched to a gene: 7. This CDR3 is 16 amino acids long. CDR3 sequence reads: CASSTGTGGFTYEQYF. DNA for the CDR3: TGTGCCAGCAGCACCGGGACAGGGGGCTTCACCTACGAGCAGTACTTC.

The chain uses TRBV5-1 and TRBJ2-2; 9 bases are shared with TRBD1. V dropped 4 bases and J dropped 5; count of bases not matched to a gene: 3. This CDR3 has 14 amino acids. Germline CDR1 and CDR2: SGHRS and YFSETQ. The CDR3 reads CASSHGTGTGELFF. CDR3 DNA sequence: TGCGCCAGCAGCCACGGGACAGGGACCGGGGAGCTGTTTTTT.

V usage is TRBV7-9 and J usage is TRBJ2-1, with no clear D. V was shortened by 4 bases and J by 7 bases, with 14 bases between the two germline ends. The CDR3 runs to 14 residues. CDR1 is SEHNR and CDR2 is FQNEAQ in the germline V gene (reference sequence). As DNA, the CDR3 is TGTGCCAGCAGCTCCGGGTATCCTGTGAATGAGCAGTTCTTC. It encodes CASSSGYPVNEQFF.

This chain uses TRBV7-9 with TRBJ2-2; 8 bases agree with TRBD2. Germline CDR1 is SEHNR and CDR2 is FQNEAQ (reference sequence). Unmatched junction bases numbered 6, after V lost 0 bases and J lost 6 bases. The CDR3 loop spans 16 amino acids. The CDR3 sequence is CASSLAPGGPAGELFF. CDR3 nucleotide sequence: TGTGCCAGCAGCTTAGCTCCGGGAGGGCCGGCCGGGGAGCTGTTTTTT.

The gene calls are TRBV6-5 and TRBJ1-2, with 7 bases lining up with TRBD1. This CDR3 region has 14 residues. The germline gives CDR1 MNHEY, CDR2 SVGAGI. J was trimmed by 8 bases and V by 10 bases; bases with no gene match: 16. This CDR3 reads CATYLGQEVSGYTF. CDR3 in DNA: TGTGCCACCTACCTTGGACAGGAGGTATCGGGCTACACCTTC.

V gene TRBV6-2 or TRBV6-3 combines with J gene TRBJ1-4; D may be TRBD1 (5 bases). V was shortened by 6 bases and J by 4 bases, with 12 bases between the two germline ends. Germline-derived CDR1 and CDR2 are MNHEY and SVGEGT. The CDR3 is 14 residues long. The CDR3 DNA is TGTGCCAGCAGCAGGGACGCCTTTAATGAAAAACTGTTTTTT. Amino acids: CASSRDAFNEKLFF.

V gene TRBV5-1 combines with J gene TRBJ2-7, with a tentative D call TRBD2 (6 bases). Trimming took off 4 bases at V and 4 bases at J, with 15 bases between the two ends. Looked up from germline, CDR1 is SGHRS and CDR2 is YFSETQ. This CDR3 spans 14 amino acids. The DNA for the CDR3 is TGCGCCAGCAGCCTTCCGGGAGAGTGGTACGAGCAGTACTTC. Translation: CASSLPGEWYEQYF.

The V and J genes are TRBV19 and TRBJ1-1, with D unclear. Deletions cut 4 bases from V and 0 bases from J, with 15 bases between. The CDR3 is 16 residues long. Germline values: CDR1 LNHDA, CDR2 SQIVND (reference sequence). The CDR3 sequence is CASSKIRAGLNTEAFF. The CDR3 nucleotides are TGTGCCAGTAGTAAGATTCGGGCAGGTTTGAACACTGAAGCTTTCTTT. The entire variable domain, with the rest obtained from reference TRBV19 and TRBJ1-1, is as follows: DGGITQSPKYLFRKEGQNVTLSCEQNLNHDAMYWYRQDPGQGLRLIYYSQIVNDFQKGDIAEGYSVSREKKESFPLTVTSAQKNPTAFYLCASSKIRAGLNTEAFFGQGTRLTVV.

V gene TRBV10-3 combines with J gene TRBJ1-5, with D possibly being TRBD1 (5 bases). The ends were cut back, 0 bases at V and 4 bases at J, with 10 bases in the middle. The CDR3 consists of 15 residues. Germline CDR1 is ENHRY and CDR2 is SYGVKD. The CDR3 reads CAISESETENQPQHF. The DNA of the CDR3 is TGTGCCATCAGTGAGTCGGAGACAGAAAATCAGCCCCAGCATTTT.

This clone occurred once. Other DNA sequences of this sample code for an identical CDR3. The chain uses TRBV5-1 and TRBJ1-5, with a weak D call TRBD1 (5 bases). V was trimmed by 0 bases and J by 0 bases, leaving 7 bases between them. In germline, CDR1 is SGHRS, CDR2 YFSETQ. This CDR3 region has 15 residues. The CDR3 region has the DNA TGCGCCAGCAGCTTGGAAGGGGCTAGCAATCAGCCCCAGCATTTT. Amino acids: CASSLEGASNQPQHF.